These T cell receptor beta chains were read from a single sample in a study of blood T cell repertoires in COVID-19. The table came from immunoSEQ multiplex PCR; TCRdb's copy has only in-frame clones and leaves some out. The repertoire consists of 250,000 or so clones, with around 89% occurring once and the leading ten covering approximately 6%. The material sequenced was peripheral blood. These receptors were collected from a woman in her twenties or thirties with COVID-19, enrolled during active disease. Both conserved end residues are part of each CDR3. The order of the fields is J gene, V gene, CDR3 protein.

TRBJ2-1 TRBV6-2/TRBV6-3 CASSYSADYSEQFF
TRBJ2-1 TRBV6-5 CASSYLAGGHYNEQFF
TRBJ1-2 TRBV7-8 CASSPVGGQTYGYTF
TRBJ1-6 TRBV10-3 CAISEGLGQRGSSPLHF
TRBJ1-5 TRBV6-2/TRBV6-3 CASSPQGFGNQPQHF
TRBJ2-5 TRBV10-1 CASSMSGRVGTQYF
TRBJ2-7 TRBV5-1 CASSLLGDEQYF
TRBJ2-5 TRBV4-1 CASSQDIVETQYF
TRBJ1-2 TRBV11-3 CASSLAGTGANYGYTF
TRBJ1-5 TRBV5-4 CASSRGTSNQPQHF
TRBJ2-5 TRBV27 CASRRGQFQETQYF